The rows below give T cell receptor beta chains drawn from one sample of a study of blood T cell repertoires in COVID-19. TCRdb's copy holds only in-frame clones and misses some; the assay was immunoSEQ multiplex PCR. The table records around 62,000 clones, approximately 85% of them present only once. Sequencing was performed on peripheral blood. The receptors here all came from a middle-aged man with acute or convalescent COVID-19. Both conserved end residues are part of each CDR3. A D gene is named only where the DNA matches it firmly. The size field is filled for only some rows; it gives once, few, many or a size class.

clone_size: .
v_call: TRBV6-6
d_call: TRBD1
j_call: TRBJ1-1
cdr3_aa: CASSHRRTGLNTEAFF
cdr3_nt: TGTGCCAGCAGTCACCGCAGGACAGGGCTGAACACTGAAGCTTTCTTT

clone_size: .
v_call: TRBV18
d_call: .
j_call: TRBJ1-2
cdr3_aa: CASSPDGLYGYTF
cdr3_nt: TGTGCCAGCTCACCAGATGGCCTTTATGGCTACACCTTC

clone_size: .
v_call: TRBV25-1
d_call: TRBD1
j_call: TRBJ1-6
cdr3_aa: CASSTDREGLYNSPLHF
cdr3_nt: TGTGCCAGCAGTACGGACAGGGAGGGCCTTTATAATTCACCCCTCCACTTT

clone_size: .
v_call: TRBV4-1
d_call: TRBD1
j_call: TRBJ1-6
cdr3_aa: CASSRNKQGQGNSPLHF
cdr3_nt: TGCGCCAGCAGCCGCAACAAGCAGGGACAGGGGAATTCACCCCTCCACTTT

clone_size: .
v_call: TRBV5-8
d_call: TRBD1
j_call: TRBJ1-5
cdr3_aa: CASSPYGQANQPQHF
cdr3_nt: TGTGCCAGCAGCCCATACGGACAGGCCAATCAGCCCCAGCATTTT

clone_size: .
v_call: TRBV10-2
d_call: TRBD1
j_call: TRBJ2-1
cdr3_aa: CASRRDRGNEQFF
cdr3_nt: TGCGCCAGCCGTAGGGACAGGGGGAATGAGCAGTTCTTC

clone_size: .
v_call: TRBV19
d_call: .
j_call: TRBJ1-1
cdr3_aa: CASSPQGTENTEAFF
cdr3_nt: TGTGCCAGTAGTCCACAGGGCACGGAGAACACTGAAGCTTTCTTT

clone_size: .
v_call: TRBV2
d_call: .
j_call: TRBJ1-5
cdr3_aa: CASSHQSTGLSNQPQHF
cdr3_nt: TGTGCCAGCAGTCATCAATCGACAGGCCTTAGCAATCAGCCCCAGCATTTT

clone_size: .
v_call: TRBV5-1
d_call: TRBD1
j_call: TRBJ1-1
cdr3_aa: CASSRTGNTEAFF
cdr3_nt: TGCGCCAGCAGCCGGACAGGGAACACTGAAGCTTTCTTT

clone_size: .
v_call: TRBV28
d_call: .
j_call: TRBJ2-5
cdr3_aa: CASTPRRAQETQYF
cdr3_nt: TGTGCCAGCACCCCTCGCAGGGCCCAAGAGACCCAGTACTTC

clone_size: .
v_call: TRBV6-5
d_call: .
j_call: TRBJ2-2
cdr3_aa: CASSYTQAPGELFF
cdr3_nt: TGTGCCAGCAGTTATACTCAGGCGCCCGGGGAGCTGTTTTTT

clone_size: .
v_call: TRBV5-1
d_call: TRBD1
j_call: TRBJ1-2
cdr3_aa: CASSPGQGSYYGYTF
cdr3_nt: TGCGCCAGCAGCCCCGGACAGGGGTCATACTATGGCTACACCTTC

clone_size: .
v_call: TRBV5-1
d_call: TRBD1
j_call: TRBJ2-4
cdr3_aa: CASSLSPGTDTWYF
cdr3_nt: TGCGCCAGCAGCCTATCTCCCGGGACAGATACTTGGTACTTC

clone_size: .
v_call: TRBV29-1
d_call: TRBD1
j_call: TRBJ2-5
cdr3_aa: CSVEENRDRAFGTQYF
cdr3_nt: TGCAGCGTTGAAGAAAACCGGGACAGGGCTTTCGGGACCCAGTACTTC

clone_size: .
v_call: TRBV9
d_call: .
j_call: TRBJ2-6
cdr3_aa: CASSPHSSGANVLTF
cdr3_nt: TGTGCCAGCAGCCCGCATAGCTCTGGGGCCAACGTCCTGACTTTC

clone_size: .
v_call: TRBV6-5
d_call: TRBD2
j_call: TRBJ2-3
cdr3_aa: CASSYFLAGGTDTQYF
cdr3_nt: TGTGCCAGCAGTTACTTTCTAGCGGGGGGCACAGATACGCAGTATTTT

clone_size: .
v_call: TRBV9
d_call: TRBD1
j_call: TRBJ2-3
cdr3_aa: CASSVAPTGAGTDTQYF
cdr3_nt: TGTGCCAGCAGCGTAGCGCCGACAGGGGCTGGCACAGATACGCAGTATTTT

clone_size: few
v_call: TRBV13
d_call: .
j_call: TRBJ1-4
cdr3_aa: CASSFGTLNEKLFF
cdr3_nt: TGTGCCAGCAGCTTCGGGACACTCAATGAAAAACTGTTTTTT

clone_size: .
v_call: TRBV5-4
d_call: TRBD2
j_call: TRBJ2-1
cdr3_aa: CASSFAGGLNEQFF
cdr3_nt: TGTGCCAGCAGCTTCGCGGGGGGGCTTAATGAGCAGTTCTTC

clone_size: .
v_call: TRBV29-1
d_call: .
j_call: TRBJ2-3
cdr3_aa: CSVRTGNTDTQYF
cdr3_nt: TGCAGCGTCCGGACGGGGAACACAGATACGCAGTATTTT

clone_size: .
v_call: TRBV10-3
d_call: TRBD1
j_call: TRBJ1-2
cdr3_aa: CATGTGGNYGYTF
cdr3_nt: TGTGCCACGGGGACAGGGGGTAACTATGGCTACACCTTC

clone_size: few
v_call: TRBV11-2
d_call: .
j_call: TRBJ2-6
cdr3_aa: CASSQQTGLVSGANVLTF
cdr3_nt: TGTGCCAGCAGCCAACAGACGGGACTGGTCTCTGGGGCCAACGTCCTGACTTTC

clone_size: .
v_call: TRBV7-6
d_call: .
j_call: TRBJ2-2
cdr3_aa: CASSLLPGEGGAGELFF
cdr3_nt: TGTGCCAGCAGCTTGCTCCCCGGTGAGGGCGGCGCCGGGGAGCTGTTTTTT

clone_size: .
v_call: TRBV11-2
d_call: TRBD2
j_call: TRBJ2-5
cdr3_aa: CASTGGLAGYQETQYF
cdr3_nt: TGTGCCAGCACGGGTGGCCTAGCGGGGTACCAAGAGACCCAGTACTTC

clone_size: once
v_call: TRBV7-8
d_call: TRBD1
j_call: TRBJ2-3
cdr3_aa: CASSRDSRTDTQYF
cdr3_nt: TGTGCCAGCAGCCGGGACAGCCGCACAGATACGCAGTATTTT